The 20 T cell receptor beta chains presented below share a single source sample, sequenced in a study of T cells after yellow fever vaccination. TCRdb used MiXCR to reprocess the 5' RACE reads, holding one entry per CDR3 protein. The sample holds hundreds of thousands of distinct CDR3 sequences, about 12% seen once. Sequencing used PBMCs, obtained on the day of the yellow fever booster vaccination. These TCRs come from a man aged 25-45 years who received the YFV17D yellow fever vaccine.

The gene calls are TRBV5-4 and TRBJ1-2, with 7 bases fitting TRBD1. The ends lost 7 bases at V and 5 bases at J; junction bases unmatched: 8. The CDR3 is 13 residues long. CDR1 and CDR2 from the germline V gene are SGHNT and YYREEE (reference sequence). The CDR3 nucleotides read TGTGCCAGCTCCACCGGGACAGAATATGGCTACACCTTC. Protein: CASSTGTEYGYTF.

This clonotype was picked up a small number of times. The chain is built from TRBV5-1 and TRBJ1-1, with a possible D match to TRBD1 (6 bases). CDR1 is SGHRS, CDR2 YFSETQ, per germline. Trimming stripped 0 bases from V and 6 bases from J, with 9 bases between. This CDR3 spans 13 amino acids. CDR3 in DNA: TGCGCCAGCAGCTTGGACAGGGACGCTGAAGCTTTCTTT. It codes for CASSLDRDAEAFF.

This clonotype was observed a few times. The chain recombines TRBV19 with TRBJ2-1; TRBD2 might be the D (6 bases). Germline values: CDR1 LNHDA, CDR2 SQIVND (reference sequence). The CDR3 covers 13 residues. Deletions cut 6 bases from V and 8 bases from J, with 14 bases between. The CDR3: CASRLLAGDEQFF. CDR3 DNA: TGTGCCAGTAGATTACTAGCTGGTGATGAGCAGTTCTTC.

This clonotype was counted a few times. This chain uses TRBV21-1 with TRBJ2-7; the table assigns TRBD2, which was not confirmed against the DNA. TRBV21-1 is deemed a pseudogene. This CDR3 has 13 amino acids. The CDR3 nucleotides read TGTGCCAGCAACCCACTGGTGGAGGGGAAGAAGTACTTC. It yields the protein CASNPLVEGKKYF.

V is TRBV29-1 and J is TRBJ2-5; D is undetermined. V gave up 4 bases and J gave up 2 bases, with 8 bases separating them. The CDR3 totals 12 residues. Germline V gene lookup returns CDR1 SQVTM and CDR2 ANQGSEA. The CDR3 loop is CSVGRAQETQYF. In nucleotides, the CDR3 is TGCAGCGTTGGTCGGGCACAAGAGACCCAGTACTTC.

The genes are TRBV5-1 and TRBJ2-1, with TRBD2 matching 12 bases. This CDR3 has 18 amino acids. The V gene's germline CDR1 is SGHRS and CDR2 YFSETQ. The trim removed 4 bases at V and 5 bases at J, leaving 13 bases unmatched. CDR3 in DNA: TGCGCCAGCAGCCTCTTCCTAGCGGGAGGGCCGAAGGACAATGAGCAGTTCTTC. Translated, it gives CASSLFLAGGPKDNEQFF.

In its sample, this clonotype was seen a few times. This chain connects TRBV9 to TRBJ2-5; a possible D gene is TRBD2 (6 bases). The germline V gene encodes CDR1 SGDLS and CDR2 YYNGEE. The CDR3 contains 11 residues. Trimming took off 3 bases at V and 7 bases at J, with 7 bases between the two ends. The CDR3 DNA is TGTGCCAGCAGCGAGGAGGGGACCCAGTACTTC. Translating it yields CASSEEGTQYF.

This clonotype has just a few counts. V is TRBV28 and J is TRBJ2-1, with 7 bases lining up with TRBD2. This CDR3 has 17 amino acids. Trimming took 6 bases from V and 5 from J; bases not matched to a gene: 16. Looked up from germline, CDR1 is MDHEN and CDR2 is SYDVKM. The CDR3 spells CASRVGLSGTIHNEQFF. CDR3 bases: TGTGCCAGCAGGGTTGGGTTGTCCGGGACTATACACAATGAGCAGTTCTTC.

The sample holds a few counts of this clonotype. The CDR3 here is CASSLGGLAGGQNEQFF. The DNA of the CDR3 is TGCGCCAGCAGCTTGGGGGGACTAGCGGGAGGGCAGAATGAGCAGTTCTTC. The rearrangement uses TRBV5-1 and TRBJ2-1; 16 positions match TRBD2. The junction had 4 bases not matched to a gene; V was cut back by 0 bases and J by 7 bases. The CDR3 is made up of 17 amino acids. Per germline, CDR1 SGHRS and CDR2 YFSETQ. The variable domain in full, completed from reference TRBV5-1 and TRBJ2-1, reads KAGVTQTPRYLIKTRGQQVTLSCSPISGHRSVSWYQQTPGQGLQFLFEYFSETQRNKGNFPGRFSGRQFSNSRSEMNVSTLELGDSALYLCASSLGGLAGGQNEQFFGPGTRLTVL.

This clonotype was seen a handful of times. The rearrangement joins TRBV28 to TRBJ2-7; 10 nucleotides match TRBD2. The CDR3 consists of 14 residues. The V gene's germline CDR1 is MDHEN and CDR2 SYDVKM. With 9 bases clipped from V and 11 bases from J, the junction kept 16 bases outside the gene matches. For the CDR3, the DNA is TGTGCCAGTGTTTCTAGCGGGGGCGACAGTAAGAAGTACTTC. This encodes CASVSSGGDSKKYF.

This clonotype was picked up a small number of times. V is TRBV10-3 and J is TRBJ2-1, with D maybe TRBD1 (5 bases). This CDR3 is built from 16 residues. Trimming took off 5 bases at V and 1 base at J, with 15 bases between the two ends. Germline V gene lookup returns CDR1 ENHRY and CDR2 SYGVKD. This chain's CDR3 is CAISSGPGLSYNEQFF. The DNA for the CDR3 is TGTGCCATCAGTTCCGGGCCAGGGTTGTCCTACAATGAGCAGTTCTTC.

The V gene is TRBV7-9, the J gene TRBJ2-2, with unresolved D. Germline values: CDR1 SEHNR, CDR2 FQNEAQ (reference sequence). The V gene lost 1 base and the J gene lost 11 bases, with 8 bases spanning the gap. The CDR3 length is 12 residues. Here the CDR3 DNA reads TGTGCCAGCAGCTTAGAAAAGATCGAGCTGTTTTTT. Protein: CASSLEKIELFF.

In this sample, this clonotype turned up a few times. The V call is TRBV4-2, the J call TRBJ1-5; D is possibly TRBD1 (5 bases). This CDR3 has 17 amino acids. The germline V gene encodes CDR1 LGHNA and CDR2 YNFKEQ. Trimming cost V 0 bases and J 0 bases, with 12 bases left between them. CDR3 loop: CASSQDLGTDSNQPQHF. CDR3 DNA sequence: TGTGCCAGCAGCCAAGATCTAGGGACGGATAGCAATCAGCCCCAGCATTTT.

The chain has TRBV7-9 and TRBJ1-2; 7 positions agree with TRBD1. Trimming removed 1 base from V and 3 bases from J; junction bases left unmatched: 5. Per germline, CDR1 SEHNR and CDR2 FQNEAQ (reference sequence). The CDR3 is 15 amino acids. The CDR3 nucleotides read TGTGCCAGCAGCTTAGGAAGGGGGCTCCACTATGGCTACACCTTC. Its protein product is CASSLGRGLHYGYTF.

The CDR3 sequence: CASSQGQIEQYF. The CDR3 DNA sequence: TGTGCCAGCAGCCAAGGGCAGATCGAGCAGTACTTC. The chain employs TRBV3-1 and TRBJ2-7, with D uncertain. The ends were cut back, 1 base at V and 6 bases at J, with 7 bases in the middle. This CDR3 is 12 amino acids long. CDR1 and CDR2 from the germline V gene are LGHDT and YNNKEL (reference sequence).

The chain has TRBV5-1 and TRBJ2-5, with a weak D call TRBD1 (6 bases). Germline assignment: CDR1 SGHRS and CDR2 YFSETQ. Trimming stripped 6 bases from V and 2 bases from J, with 14 bases between. The CDR3 loop spans 14 amino acids. CDR3 sequence (DNA): TGCGCCAGCAACCACAGGGATCCTCAAGAGACCCAGTACTTC. This sequence encodes CASNHRDPQETQYF. Using reference TRBV5-1 and TRBJ2-5 for the parts outside the CDR3, the full variable domain is KAGVTQTPRYLIKTRGQQVTLSCSPISGHRSVSWYQQTPGQGLQFLFEYFSETQRNKGNFPGRFSGRQFSNSRSEMNVSTLELGDSALYLCASNHRDPQETQYFGPGTRLLVL.

The rearrangement joins TRBV15 to TRBJ1-5; D is ambiguous. The CDR3 has 14 residues. V lost 1 base and J lost 4, with 8 bases in between. Germline V gene sequence: CDR1 LNHNV, CDR2 YYDKDF (reference sequence). CDR3 in DNA: TGTGCCACCAGCAGAGTAACGGCAAATCAGCCCCAGCATTTT. Protein product: CATSRVTANQPQHF.

The rearrangement uses TRBV15 and TRBJ2-7; D not resolved. This CDR3 spans 14 amino acids. The germline V gene has CDR1 LNHNV and CDR2 YYDKDF (reference sequence). Trimming stripped 2 bases from V and 7 bases from J, with 15 bases between. For the CDR3, the DNA is TGTGCCACCAGCAGACCTACAGCTGTAGGGGAGCAGTACTTC. Translation gives CATSRPTAVGEQYF.

The chain is built from TRBV3-1 and TRBJ2-7, with 12 bases that match TRBD2. V gave up 7 bases and J gave up 5 bases; unmatched junction bases: 6. The length of the CDR3 is 14 residues. CDR1 is LGHDT and CDR2 is YNNKEL in the germline V gene (reference sequence). CDR3 coding DNA: TGTGCCAGCACCCTGACTAGCGGGAGCAACGAGCAGTACTTC. Amino acid sequence: CASTLTSGSNEQYF.

This clonotype was found a few times. V usage is TRBV15 and J usage is TRBJ2-7, with 7 bases aligning to TRBD1. Germline V gene data show CDR1 as LNHNV and CDR2 as YYDKDF (reference sequence). The CDR3 totals 14 residues. Unmatched junction bases numbered 10, after V lost 5 bases and J lost 6 bases. DNA of the CDR3: TGTGCCACCAGCGAACTACAGGGGTTCGGCGAGCAGTACTTC. Protein product: CATSELQGFGEQYF. The variable domain in full, completed from reference TRBV15 and TRBJ2-7, reads DAMVIQNPRYQVTQFGKPVTLSCSQTLNHNVMYWYQQKSSQAPKLLFHYYDKDFNNEADTPDNFQSRRPNTSFCFLDIRSPGLGDTAMYLCATSELQGFGEQYFGPGTRLTVT.